This T cell receptor (beta chain) is drawn from a study of blood T cell repertoires in COVID-19. Study information: Sites in the United States, Italy and Spain provided acute and convalescent COVID-19 samples. The cDNA or gDNA used as material had been derived from T cells, B-cell-depleted T cells, or PBMCs.

Original analysis: Reference gene primer amplification in the assay estimated nucleated cell counts. Generated by immunoSEQ multiplex PCR, the TCRdb table keeps only in-frame clones and is missing some. That table gives V, J and clone size, and the DNA gave D and trimming. The sample has 80,000 or so clones, 89% seen once. Germline CDR1 and CDR2: LGHDT and YNNKEL (reference sequence). The CDR3 is 12 residues long. V was cut by 1 base and J by 12 bases, with 12 bases left in between. This receptor was obtained from a man in his fifties or sixties with acute or convalescent COVID-19. The sample was peripheral blood. V usage is TRBV3-1 (or the pseudogene TRBV3-2) and J usage is TRBJ2-5; TRBD1 might be the D (5 bases). The CDR3 loop is CASSQVQGPKYF. CDR3 DNA sequence: TGTGCCAGCAGCCAAGTTCAGGGCCCAAAGTACTTC.